The next 23 T cell receptor beta chains were all read from a single sample in a study of blood T cell repertoires in COVID-19. Assay: immunoSEQ multiplex PCR; the TCRdb copy retains only in-frame clones and omits some. Among approximately 470,000 clones listed, approximately 86% were seen once. Sequencing input: PBMCs or T cells enriched from blood (not recorded which). These TCRs come from a woman aged 18-29 years who had recovered from COVID-19.

The chain has TRBV5-1 and TRBJ2-2; 8 bases agree with TRBD1. The germline gives CDR1 SGHRS, CDR2 YFSETQ. The CDR3 consists of 14 residues. The junction had 6 bases not matched to a gene; V was cut back by 5 bases and J by 6 bases. In DNA, the CDR3 is TGCGCCAGCAGGTTATACAGGGGGTCCGGGGAGCTGTTTTTT. Its translation: CASRLYRGSGELFF.

The V call is TRBV7-9, the J call TRBJ2-1; tentatively, D is TRBD1 (6 bases). With 2 bases removed from V and 13 bases from J, the gap between germline ends came to 12 bases. This CDR3 is 12 amino acids long. The germline gives CDR1 SEHNR, CDR2 FQNEAQ (reference sequence). CDR3: CASSLSMDSQFF. The CDR3 region has the DNA TGTGCCAGCAGCTTATCGATGGACAGCCAGTTCTTC.

This rearrangement joins TRBV2 to TRBJ2-7, with 10 bases aligning to TRBD2. Per germline, CDR1 SNHLY and CDR2 FYNNEI. The CDR3 consists of 13 residues. V was pared by 8 bases and J by 6 bases, with 7 bases of the junction left unmatched. CDR3 coding DNA: TGTGCCAGCGAGCGGGGGGGAAGGGGCGAGCAGTACTTC. Translating it yields CASERGGRGEQYF.

In nucleotides, the CDR3 is TGTGCCAGCAGCCAGGAGGGTGGTGGGGACTATGGCTACACCTTC. It encodes CASSQEGGGDYGYTF. This chain links TRBV3-1 (or the pseudogene TRBV3-2) with TRBJ1-2; D gene unclear. The CDR3 has 15 amino acids. The germline V gene has CDR1 LGHDT and CDR2 YNNKEL (reference sequence). V was cut by 3 bases and J by 3 bases, with 14 bases left in between.

The chain employs TRBV18 and TRBJ2-4, with 7 bases that match TRBD1. J lost 9 bases, V lost 0 bases, and 5 bases had no gene match. CDR1 KGHSH and CDR2 LQKENI come from the germline V gene. CDR3 length equals 14 residues. DNA of the CDR3: TGTGCCAGCTCACCACCGGTGTCAGGGGGCATTCAGTACTTC. Translation: CASSPPVSGGIQYF.

The rearrangement joins TRBV19 to TRBJ1-1; weak D call: TRBD1 (5 bases). CDR3 size: 12 residues. Per germline, CDR1 LNHDA and CDR2 SQIVND (reference sequence). With 4 bases removed from V and 11 bases from J, the gap between germline ends came to 14 bases. The CDR3 DNA sequence: TGTGCCAGTAGTAGATCGAGGGGAGGCGCTTTCTTT. Translation gives CASSRSRGGAFF. The variable domain in full, completed from reference TRBV19 and TRBJ1-1, reads DGGITQSPKYLFRKEGQNVTLSCEQNLNHDAMYWYRQDPGQGLRLIYYSQIVNDFQKGDIAEGYSVSREKKESFPLTVTSAQKNPTAFYLCASSRSRGGAFFGQGTRLTVV.

The rearrangement joins TRBV5-4 to TRBJ2-3; the match to TRBD2 covers 10 bases. This CDR3 comprises 16 residues. Germline CDR1 reads SGHNT; CDR2 reads YYREEE (reference sequence). J was trimmed by 1 base and V by 3 bases; bases with no gene match: 5. DNA of the CDR3: TGTGCCAGCAGCTCGCGGACTAGCGGAGGCACAGATACGCAGTATTTT. This encodes CASSSRTSGGTDTQYF. Using reference TRBV5-4 and TRBJ2-3 for the parts outside the CDR3, the full variable domain is ETGVTQSPTHLIKTRGQQVTLRCSSQSGHNTVSWYQQALGQGPQFIFQYYREEENGRGNFPPRFSGLQFPNYSSELNVNALELDDSALYLCASSSRTSGGTDTQYFGPGTRLTVL.

The V gene is TRBV30, the J gene TRBJ1-1, with TRBD1 identical over 8 bases. V shed 6 bases and J 0 bases; nucleotides not matched to a gene: 3. The germline V gene has CDR1 GTSNPN and CDR2 SVGIG (reference sequence). The CDR3 extends over 13 amino acids. The CDR3 nucleotides are TGTGCCTGCCGACAGGGGATGAACACTGAAGCTTTCTTT. Translating it yields CACRQGMNTEAFF.

The CDR3 protein is CASSLRTGGDSDTQYF. The CDR3 DNA reads TGTGCCAGCAGCCTTCGGACAGGGGGCGATTCAGATACGCAGTATTTT. The V and J genes are TRBV9 and TRBJ2-3; TRBD1 aligns across 11 bases. The CDR3 runs 16 residues. CDR1 SGDLS and CDR2 YYNGEE come from the germline V gene. Losses at the gene ends were 4 bases for V and 4 bases for J; bases not matched to a gene: 8. Supplemented by reference TRBV9 and TRBJ2-3, the full variable domain reads DSGVTQTPKHLITATGQRVTLRCSPRSGDLSVYWYQQSLDQGLQFLIQYYNGEERAKGNILERFSAQQFPDLHSELNLSSLELGDSALYFCASSLRTGGDSDTQYFGPGTRLTVL.

The J gene is TRBJ1-1, the V gene TRBV18; 8 bases line up with TRBD1. Germline V gene sequence: CDR1 KGHSH, CDR2 LQKENI. The CDR3 spans 13 residues. Trimming cost V 5 bases and J 4 bases; bases outside gene matches: 3. The CDR3 DNA reads TGTGCCAGCTCAACGACAGGGGTCACTGAAGCTTTCTTT. It is translated as CASSTTGVTEAFF.

The V call is TRBV5-6, the J call TRBJ1-4, with D unclear. From germline, CDR1 is SGHDT and CDR2 YYEEEE. The CDR3 is 14 residues long. Between the trimmed V and J ends, which lost 1 base and 8 bases, there was a span of 12 bases. The CDR3 DNA is TGTGCCAGCAGCTTGTCCGCGACAACGGAAAAACTGTTTTTT. Translation gives CASSLSATTEKLFF.

The chain has TRBV2 and TRBJ1-5; D is unresolved. There are 16 residues in the CDR3. The germline V gene has CDR1 SNHLY and CDR2 FYNNEI. V gave up 8 bases and J gave up 5 bases, with 22 bases separating them. The CDR3 region is CASPPSYPIYHQPQHF. CDR3 coding DNA: TGTGCCAGCCCCCCTTCTTACCCGATCTATCATCAGCCCCAGCATTTT. The full variable domain, with the rest looked up from reference TRBV2 and TRBJ1-5, is EPEVTQTPSHQVTQMGQEVILRCVPISNHLYFYWYRQILGQKVEFLVSFYNNEISEKSEIFDDQFSVERPDGSNFTLKIRSTKLEDSAMYFCASPPSYPIYHQPQHFGDGTRLSIL.

This chain connects TRBV25-1 to TRBJ2-2; D is perhaps TRBD1 (6 bases). This CDR3 region has 15 residues. V lost 3 bases, J lost 5 bases, and 13 bases lay in between. Germline CDR1 is MGHDK and CDR2 is SYGVNS. CDR3 region: CASSEQAQGTGELFF. Here the CDR3 DNA reads TGTGCCAGCAGTGAGCAAGCTCAGGGGACCGGGGAGCTGTTTTTT.

The CDR3 spells CASSRGFRNQPQHF. The CDR3 coding sequence is TGTGCCAGCTCTAGAGGGTTCCGAAATCAGCCCCAGCATTTT. The rearrangement uses TRBV6-5 and TRBJ1-5; D gene ambiguous. Germline CDR1 reads MNHEY; CDR2 reads SVGAGI. This CDR3 is built from 14 residues. The V and J ends lost 8 bases and 4 bases respectively, with 15 bases between them.

This chain connects TRBV29-1 to TRBJ1-5; D is undetermined. The CDR3 runs to 14 residues. The ends were cut back, 3 bases at V and 0 bases at J, with 9 bases in the middle. Germline V gene data show CDR1 as SQVTM and CDR2 as ANQGSEA. CDR3: CSVEPGYSNQPQHF. CDR3 coding DNA: TGCAGCGTTGAGCCCGGTTATAGCAATCAGCCCCAGCATTTT.

V is TRBV5-6 and J is TRBJ1-2; D is perhaps TRBD1 (6 bases). This CDR3 comprises 17 residues. Germline V gene sequence: CDR1 SGHDT, CDR2 YYEEEE. Between the trimmed V and J ends, which lost 2 bases and 4 bases, there was a span of 21 bases. The CDR3, as DNA: TGTGCCAGCAGCTTATTAGGAACAGGGACGATCCCCTATGGCTACACCTTC. Its protein is CASSLLGTGTIPYGYTF.

V usage is TRBV5-8 and J usage is TRBJ1-5; 9 bases fit TRBD1. Germline V gene data show CDR1 as SGHTS and CDR2 as YDEGEE. The CDR3 sequence is 16 residues long. With V trimmed by 4 bases and J by 3 bases, 8 bases remained unmatched. CDR3 in DNA: TGTGCCAGCAGCGCCCTAGGACAGGGGTACAATCAGCCCCAGCATTTT. Translated, it gives CASSALGQGYNQPQHF. Combining the CDR3 with reference TRBV5-8 and TRBJ1-5 gives the whole variable domain EAGVTQSPTHLIKTRGQQATLRCSPISGHTSVYWYQQALGLGLQFLLWYDEGEERNRGNFPPRFSGRQFPNYSSELNVNALELEDSALYLCASSALGQGYNQPQHFGDGTRLSIL.

V is TRBV2 and J is TRBJ1-2; D is perhaps TRBD1 (5 bases). Trimming left V 6 bases short and J 4 bases short, with 21 bases between. The CDR3 runs 16 residues. Germline V gene sequence: CDR1 SNHLY, CDR2 FYNNEI. The CDR3 spells CASRDGRVGVGYGYTF. CDR3 sequence (DNA): TGTGCCAGCAGAGACGGCCGAGTAGGGGTGGGCTATGGCTACACCTTC. The full variable domain, with the rest looked up from reference TRBV2 and TRBJ1-2, is EPEVTQTPSHQVTQMGQEVILRCVPISNHLYFYWYRQILGQKVEFLVSFYNNEISEKSEIFDDQFSVERPDGSNFTLKIRSTKLEDSAMYFCASRDGRVGVGYGYTFGSGTRLTVV.

The J gene is TRBJ2-7, the V gene TRBV4-1; 11 positions match TRBD2. Trimming removed 4 bases from V and 7 bases from J; junction bases left unmatched: 9. This CDR3 is built from 15 residues. Germline CDR1 is MGHRA and CDR2 is YSYEKL. DNA for the CDR3: TGCGCCAGCAGCCCCTTAGCGGGGGGGAGTTGGGAGCAGTACTTC. This codes for CASSPLAGGSWEQYF.

The rearrangement joins TRBV25-1 to TRBJ2-2, with D uncertain. Germline V gene data show CDR1 as MGHDK and CDR2 as SYGVNS. The CDR3 contains 17 residues. V was trimmed by 2 bases and J by 2 bases, leaving 15 bases between them. DNA for the CDR3: TGTGCCAGCAGTGAAAGCCTGGGCAGGTCAAACACCGGGGAGCTGTTTTTT. Amino acids: CASSESLGRSNTGELFF.

This rearrangement joins TRBV18 to TRBJ2-7; 8 nucleotides match TRBD1. This CDR3 region has 17 residues. The J segment lost 5 bases and the V segment lost 1 base, leaving 13 bases of the junction unmatched. The germline V gene encodes CDR1 KGHSH and CDR2 LQKENI. CDR3 amino acids: CASSPQGTGGGSDEQYF. The DNA of the CDR3 is TGTGCCAGCTCACCACAGGGGACAGGAGGAGGGTCTGACGAGCAGTACTTC.

The genes are TRBV18 and TRBJ1-4, with D perhaps matching TRBD1 (5 bases). The CDR3 sequence is 16 residues long. Germline CDR1 is KGHSH and CDR2 is LQKENI. V was trimmed by 3 bases and J by 0 bases, leaving 11 bases between them. As DNA, the CDR3 is TGTGCCAGCTCACCGAACGGAGGGGCAACTAATGAAAAACTGTTTTTT. This translates into CASSPNGGATNEKLFF.

Only one count was recorded for this clone. The rearrangement joins TRBV6-5 to TRBJ1-2, with D possibly TRBD1 on 6 matching bases. Germline V gene data show CDR1 as MNHEY and CDR2 as SVGAGI. The V gene lost 6 bases and the J gene lost 3 bases, with 14 bases spanning the gap. The CDR3 contains 14 residues. The CDR3 nucleotides read TGTGCCAGCAGCCGGAGACAGGTTGACTATGGCTACACCTTC. Its translation: CASSRRQVDYGYTF.